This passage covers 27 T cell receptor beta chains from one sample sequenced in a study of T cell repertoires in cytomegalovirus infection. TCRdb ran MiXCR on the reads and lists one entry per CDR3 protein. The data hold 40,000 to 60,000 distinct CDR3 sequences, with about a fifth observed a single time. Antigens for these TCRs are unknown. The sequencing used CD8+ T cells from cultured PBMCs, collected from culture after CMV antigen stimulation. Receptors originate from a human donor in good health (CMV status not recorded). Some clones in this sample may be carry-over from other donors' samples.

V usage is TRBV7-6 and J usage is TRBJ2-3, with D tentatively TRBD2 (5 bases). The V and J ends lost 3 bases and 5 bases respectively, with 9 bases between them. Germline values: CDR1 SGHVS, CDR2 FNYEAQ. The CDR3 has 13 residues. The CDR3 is CASSFGEGDTQYF. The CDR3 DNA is TGTGCCAGCAGCTTCGGGGAAGGAGATACGCAGTATTTT.

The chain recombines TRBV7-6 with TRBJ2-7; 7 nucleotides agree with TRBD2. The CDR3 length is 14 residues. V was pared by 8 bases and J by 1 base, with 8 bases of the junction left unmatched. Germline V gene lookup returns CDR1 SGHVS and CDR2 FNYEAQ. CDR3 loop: CASAVGGGSYEQYF. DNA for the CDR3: TGTGCCAGCGCCGTGGGGGGGGGTTCCTACGAGCAGTACTTC.

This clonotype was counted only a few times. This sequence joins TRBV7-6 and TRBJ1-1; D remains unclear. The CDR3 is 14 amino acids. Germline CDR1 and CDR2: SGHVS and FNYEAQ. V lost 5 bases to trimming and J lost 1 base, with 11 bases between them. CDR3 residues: CASSPRGGNTEAFF. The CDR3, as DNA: TGTGCCAGCAGCCCACGGGGAGGGAACACTGAAGCTTTCTTT.

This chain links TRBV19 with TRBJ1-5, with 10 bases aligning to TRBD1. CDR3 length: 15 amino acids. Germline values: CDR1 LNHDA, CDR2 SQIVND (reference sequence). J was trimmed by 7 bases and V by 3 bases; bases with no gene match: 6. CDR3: CASSMTGTGEQPQHF. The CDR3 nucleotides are TGTGCCAGTAGTATGACGGGGACAGGGGAACAGCCCCAGCATTTT.

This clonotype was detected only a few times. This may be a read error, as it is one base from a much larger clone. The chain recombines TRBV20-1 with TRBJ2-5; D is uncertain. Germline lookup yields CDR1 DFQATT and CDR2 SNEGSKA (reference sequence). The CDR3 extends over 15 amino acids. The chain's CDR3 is CRARDRRDALGTQYF. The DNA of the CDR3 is TGCAGAGCTAGAGATCGGCGAGATGCCCTTGGGACCCAGTACTTC.

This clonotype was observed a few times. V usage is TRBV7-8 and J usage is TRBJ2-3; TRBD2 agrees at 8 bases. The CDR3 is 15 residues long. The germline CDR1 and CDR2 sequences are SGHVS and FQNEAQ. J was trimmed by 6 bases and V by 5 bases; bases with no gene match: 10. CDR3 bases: TGTGCCAGCAGCCCCCGGGGGGGCCGAATCGATACGCAGTATTTT. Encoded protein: CASSPRGGRIDTQYF.

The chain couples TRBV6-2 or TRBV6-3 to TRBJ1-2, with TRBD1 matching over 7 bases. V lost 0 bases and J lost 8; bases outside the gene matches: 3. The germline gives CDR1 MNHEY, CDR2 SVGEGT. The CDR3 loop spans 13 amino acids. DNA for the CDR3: TGTGCCAGCAGTTACTCGACAGGGTACGGCTACACCTTC. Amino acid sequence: CASSYSTGYGYTF.

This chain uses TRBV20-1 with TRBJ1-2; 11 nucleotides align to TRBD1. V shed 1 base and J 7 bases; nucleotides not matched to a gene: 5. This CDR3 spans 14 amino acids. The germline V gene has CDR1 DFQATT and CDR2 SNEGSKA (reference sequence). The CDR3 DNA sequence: TGCAGTGCTAGAGGGACAGGGGGCGGAGGTGGCTACACCTTC. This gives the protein CSARGTGGGGGYTF.

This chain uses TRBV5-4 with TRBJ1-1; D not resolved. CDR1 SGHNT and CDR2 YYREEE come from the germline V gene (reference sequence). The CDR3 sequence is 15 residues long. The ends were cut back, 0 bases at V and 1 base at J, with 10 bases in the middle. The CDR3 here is CASSLDRLQNTEAFF. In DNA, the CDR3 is TGTGCCAGCAGCTTGGACCGCTTGCAGAACACTGAAGCTTTCTTT.

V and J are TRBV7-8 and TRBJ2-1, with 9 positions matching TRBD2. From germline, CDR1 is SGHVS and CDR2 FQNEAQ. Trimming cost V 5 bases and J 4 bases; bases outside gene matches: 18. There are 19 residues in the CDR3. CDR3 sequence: CASSPRPGSGSLIYNEQFF. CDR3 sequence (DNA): TGTGCCAGCAGCCCTCGACCGGGTAGCGGGAGTTTGATTTACAATGAGCAGTTCTTC.

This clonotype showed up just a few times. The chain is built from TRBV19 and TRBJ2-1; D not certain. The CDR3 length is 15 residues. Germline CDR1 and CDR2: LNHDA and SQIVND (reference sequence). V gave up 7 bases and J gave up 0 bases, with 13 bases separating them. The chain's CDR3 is CASTLVWGSYNEQFF. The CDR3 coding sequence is TGTGCCAGTACTTTGGTTTGGGGCTCCTACAATGAGCAGTTCTTC.

DNA of the CDR3: TGTGCCAGCAGCCCGCCGGGACGGCCGAGCTATGGCTACACCTTC. This translates into CASSPPGRPSYGYTF. The V and J genes are TRBV7-3 and TRBJ1-2; tentative D call: TRBD1 (5 bases). This CDR3 contains 15 residues. CDR1 SGHTA and CDR2 FQGTGA come from the germline V gene. The V end was cut by 5 bases, the J end by 4 bases, with 17 bases between.

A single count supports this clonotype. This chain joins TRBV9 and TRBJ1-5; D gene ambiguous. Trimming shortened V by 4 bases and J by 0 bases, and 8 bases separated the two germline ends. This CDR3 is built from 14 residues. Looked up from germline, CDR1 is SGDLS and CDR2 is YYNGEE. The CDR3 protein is CASSPSNSNQPQHF. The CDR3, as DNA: TGTGCCAGCAGCCCCAGTAATAGCAATCAGCCCCAGCATTTT.

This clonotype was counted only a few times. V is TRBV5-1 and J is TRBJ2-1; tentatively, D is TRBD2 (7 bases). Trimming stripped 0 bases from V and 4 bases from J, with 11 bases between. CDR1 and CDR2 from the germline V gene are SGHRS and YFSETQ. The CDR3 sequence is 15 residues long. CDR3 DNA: TGCGCCAGCAGCTTGGAGCGGGGACAATACAATGAGCAGTTCTTC. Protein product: CASSLERGQYNEQFF.

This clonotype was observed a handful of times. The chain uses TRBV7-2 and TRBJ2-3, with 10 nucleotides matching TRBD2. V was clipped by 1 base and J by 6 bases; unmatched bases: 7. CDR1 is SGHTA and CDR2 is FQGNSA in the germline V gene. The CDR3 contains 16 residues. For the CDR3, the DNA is TGTGCCAGCAGCTTAGATCTAGCGGGGGCAGGGGATACGCAGTATTTT. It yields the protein CASSLDLAGAGDTQYF.

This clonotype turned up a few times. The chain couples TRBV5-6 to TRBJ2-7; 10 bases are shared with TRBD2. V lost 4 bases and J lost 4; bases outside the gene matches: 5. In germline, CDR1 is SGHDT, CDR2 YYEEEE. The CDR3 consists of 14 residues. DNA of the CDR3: TGTGCCAGCAGCCCGGGACTAGCGCTATACGAGCAGTACTTC. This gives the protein CASSPGLALYEQYF.

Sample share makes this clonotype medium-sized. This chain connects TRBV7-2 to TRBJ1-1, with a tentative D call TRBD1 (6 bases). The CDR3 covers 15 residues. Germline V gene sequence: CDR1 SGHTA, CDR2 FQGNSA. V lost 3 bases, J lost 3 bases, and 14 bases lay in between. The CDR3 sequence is CASSFPGHEDTEAFF. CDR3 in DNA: TGTGCCAGCAGCTTCCCGGGACATGAGGACACTGAAGCTTTCTTT.

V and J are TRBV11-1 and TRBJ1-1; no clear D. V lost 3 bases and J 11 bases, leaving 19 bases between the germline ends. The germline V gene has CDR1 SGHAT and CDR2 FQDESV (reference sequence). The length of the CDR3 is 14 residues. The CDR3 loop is CASSLVPGKLVAFF. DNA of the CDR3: TGTGCCAGCAGCTTGGTCCCGGGAAAACTCGTTGCTTTCTTT.

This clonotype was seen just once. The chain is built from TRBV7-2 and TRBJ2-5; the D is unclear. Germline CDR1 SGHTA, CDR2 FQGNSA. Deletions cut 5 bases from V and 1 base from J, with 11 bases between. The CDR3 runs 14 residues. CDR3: CASSLNYFQETQYF. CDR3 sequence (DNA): TGTGCCAGCAGCCTTAATTACTTCCAAGAGACCCAGTACTTC.

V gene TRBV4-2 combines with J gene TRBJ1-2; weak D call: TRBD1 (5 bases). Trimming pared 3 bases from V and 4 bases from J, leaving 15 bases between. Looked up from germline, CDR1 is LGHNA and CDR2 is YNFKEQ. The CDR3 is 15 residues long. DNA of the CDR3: TGTGCCAGCAGCCAGACGCGGGACGGCGCCTATGGCTACACCTTC. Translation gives CASSQTRDGAYGYTF.

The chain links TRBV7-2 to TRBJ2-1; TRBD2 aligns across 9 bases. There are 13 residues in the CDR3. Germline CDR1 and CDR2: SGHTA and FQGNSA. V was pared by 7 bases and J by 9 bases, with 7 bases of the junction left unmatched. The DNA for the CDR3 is TGTGCCAGCAAAAGGACTAGCGCTGGTGAGCAGTTCTTC. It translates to CASKRTSAGEQFF.

The CDR3 DNA follows: TGTGCCAGCAGAAACCTACAGGCTAGCGGGAGGATGAGCGAGCAGTACTTC. Protein product: CASRNLQASGRMSEQYF. The chain recombines TRBV6-2 or TRBV6-3 with TRBJ2-7; TRBD2 matches at 11 bases. The CDR3 has 17 residues. The ends lost 6 bases at V and 6 bases at J; junction bases unmatched: 16. Per the germline V gene, CDR1 is MNHEY and CDR2 is SVGEGT.

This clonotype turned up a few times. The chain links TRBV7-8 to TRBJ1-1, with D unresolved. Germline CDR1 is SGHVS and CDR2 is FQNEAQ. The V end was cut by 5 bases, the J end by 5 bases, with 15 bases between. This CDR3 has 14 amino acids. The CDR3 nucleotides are TGTGCCAGCAGCCAGAACCCGGACGGTACTGAAGCTTTCTTT. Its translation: CASSQNPDGTEAFF.

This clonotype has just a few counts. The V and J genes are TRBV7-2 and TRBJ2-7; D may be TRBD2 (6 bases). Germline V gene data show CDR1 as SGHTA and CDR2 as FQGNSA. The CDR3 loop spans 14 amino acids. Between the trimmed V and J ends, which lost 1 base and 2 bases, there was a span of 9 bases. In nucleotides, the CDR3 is TGTGCCAGCAGCTTAGAGGAGGGAACCTACGAGCAGTACTTC. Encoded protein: CASSLEEGTYEQYF. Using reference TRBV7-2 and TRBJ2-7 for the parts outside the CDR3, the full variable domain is GAGVSQSPSNKVTEKGKDVELRCDPISGHTALYWYRQSLGQGLEFLIYFQGNSAPDKSGLPSDRFSAERTGGSVSTLTIQRTQQEDSAVYLCASSLEEGTYEQYFGPGTRLTVT.

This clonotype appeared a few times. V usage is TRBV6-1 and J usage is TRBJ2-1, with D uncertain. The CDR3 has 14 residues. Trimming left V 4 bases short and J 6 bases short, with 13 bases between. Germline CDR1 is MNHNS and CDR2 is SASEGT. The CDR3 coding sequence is TGTGCCAGCAGTGCAACTACAGACTTCAATGAGCAGTTCTTC. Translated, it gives CASSATTDFNEQFF.

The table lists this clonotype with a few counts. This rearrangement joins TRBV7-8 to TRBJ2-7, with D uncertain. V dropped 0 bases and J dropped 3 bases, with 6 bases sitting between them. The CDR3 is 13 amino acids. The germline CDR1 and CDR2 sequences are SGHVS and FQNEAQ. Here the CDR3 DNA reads TGTGCCAGCAGCTTAGCGTCAGACTACGAGCAGTACTTC. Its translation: CASSLASDYEQYF.

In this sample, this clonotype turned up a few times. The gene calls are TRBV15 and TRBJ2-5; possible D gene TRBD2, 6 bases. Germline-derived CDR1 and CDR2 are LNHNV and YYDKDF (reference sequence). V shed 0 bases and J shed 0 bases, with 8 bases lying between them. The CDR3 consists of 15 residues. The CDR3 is CATSRDIADQETQYF. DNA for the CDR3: TGTGCCACCAGCAGAGATATAGCGGACCAAGAGACCCAGTACTTC.